Given below is one T cell receptor (beta chain) in context. Its target is not known. Original processing notes: Out-of-frame sequences were removed, leaving a few million distinct TCRbeta sequences. The assay was immunoSEQ multiplex PCR, and TCRdb's table has in-frame clones only and misses some. Clonal size and the V and J genes are those of that table, whereas D and trimming came from the DNA. The profile shows 70,000 to 95,000 clones, less than 90% of them singletons. This CDR3 has 14 amino acids. CDR1 SGDLS and CDR2 YYNGEE come from the germline V gene. The V and J ends lost 0 bases and 3 bases respectively, with 7 bases between them. The entry originates in a study of memory CD4+ T cells and cytomegalovirus serostatus. At the level of the study: Donors were healthy Belgian adults, 9 CMV seropositive and 24 seronegative.

Single viable CD3+CD4+CD8-CD45RO+ cells were sorted as the memory CD4+ T cells. After thawing, CD4+ T cells were positively selected. Study results and limitations: A US-trained random forest predicted CMV serostatus with median AUC about 0.92.

This chain joins TRBV9 and TRBJ1-3; a possible D gene is TRBD1 (5 bases). This receptor was obtained from an adult in good health and CMV-seronegative. Input material: memory CD4+ T cells from blood. DNA of the CDR3: TGTGCCAGCAGCGTAGGGGGCGATGGAAACACCATATATTTT. Residues: CASSVGGDGNTIYF.